This T cell receptor beta chain was captured in a study of shared clonotypes between healthy human individuals. Overall study findings and caveats: The authors expected sequencing depth to affect clonotype sharing among donors.

Genomic DNA per cell subset filled all wells of several immunoSEQ plates. Loaded into unsorted PBMC replicate PCRs was roughly 300 ng DNA, approximately 30,000 T cell genomes. Profiled with immunoSEQ multiplex PCR; TCRdb holds only in-frame clones, not every one. This table has about half a million clones, over 70% appearing once. This clone was detected only once. The antigen is unknown. V lost 3 bases and J lost 5; bases outside the gene matches: 9. The CDR3 loop spans 16 amino acids. Per the germline V gene, CDR1 is SGHTA and CDR2 is FQGNSA. This clonotype originated in a woman between 40 and 50 years old in good health. Some clones in this sample may be carry-over from other donors' samples. The chain recombines TRBV7-2 with TRBJ2-5; TRBD1 aligns across 10 bases. Specimen: PBMCs. The CDR3 loop reads CASSFPLDRGLETQYF. CDR3 coding DNA: TGTGCCAGCAGCTTTCCCTTGGACAGGGGGTTGGAGACCCAGTACTTC. The whole variable domain, filled in from reference TRBV7-2 and TRBJ2-5, reads GAGVSQSPSNKVTEKGKDVELRCDPISGHTALYWYRQSLGQGLEFLIYFQGNSAPDKSGLPSDRFSAERTGGSVSTLTIQRTQQEDSAVYLCASSFPLDRGLETQYFGPGTRLLVL.